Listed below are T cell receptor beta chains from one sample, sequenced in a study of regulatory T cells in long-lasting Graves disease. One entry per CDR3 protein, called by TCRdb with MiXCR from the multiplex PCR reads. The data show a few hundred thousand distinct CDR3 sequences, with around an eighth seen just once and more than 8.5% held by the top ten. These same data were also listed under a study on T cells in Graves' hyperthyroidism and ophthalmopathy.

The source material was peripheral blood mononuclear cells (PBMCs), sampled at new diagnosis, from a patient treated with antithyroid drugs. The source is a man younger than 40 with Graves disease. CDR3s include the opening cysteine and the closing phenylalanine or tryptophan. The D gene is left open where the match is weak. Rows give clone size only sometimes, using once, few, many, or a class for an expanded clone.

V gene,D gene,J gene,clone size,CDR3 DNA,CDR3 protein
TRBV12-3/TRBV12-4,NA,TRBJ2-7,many,TGTGCCAGCAGTTTAGATCATATTAGGAAGCAGTACTTC,CASSLDHIRKQYF
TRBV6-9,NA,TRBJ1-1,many,TGTGCCAGCAGTTACTCGAAATCAGTGAACACTGAAGCTTTCTTT,CASSYSKSVNTEAFF
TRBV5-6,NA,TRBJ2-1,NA,TGTGCCAGCAGCTTGTCGCGGGGATGGATGAATGAGCAGTTCTTC,CASSLSRGWMNEQFF
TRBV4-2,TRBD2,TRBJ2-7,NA,TGTGCCAGCAGCCAAGGGTCGGGAGCGGGAGGCCGCGAGCAGTACTTC,CASSQGSGAGGREQYF
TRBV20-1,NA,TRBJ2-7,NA,TGCAGTGCTACTTCGAATCAGGGCGGGGAGCAGTACTTC,CSATSNQGGEQYF
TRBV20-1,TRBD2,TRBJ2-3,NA,TGCAGTGTCTCTAGCGGGAGTCTGCCGCAGTATTTT,CSVSSGSLPQYF
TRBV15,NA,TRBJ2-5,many,TGTGCCACCAGCAGAGTTGGGTACCAAGAGACCCAGTACTTC,CATSRVGYQETQYF
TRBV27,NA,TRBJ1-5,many,TGTGCCAGCAGTTTATCGCGGATTCCCTATAGCAATCAGCCCCAGCATTTT,CASSLSRIPYSNQPQHF
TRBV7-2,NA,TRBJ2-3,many,TGTGCCAGCAGCTTACAGAATCGGGGTAGCACAGATACGCAGTATTTT,CASSLQNRGSTDTQYF
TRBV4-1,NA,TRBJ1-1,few,TGCGCCAGCAGCCAAGCTTGGAACACTGAAGCTTTCTTT,CASSQAWNTEAFF
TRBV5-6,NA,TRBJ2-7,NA,TGTGCCAGCAGCTCTCTTCCGGGATCCAGTCTTAACGAGCAGTACTTC,CASSSLPGSSLNEQYF